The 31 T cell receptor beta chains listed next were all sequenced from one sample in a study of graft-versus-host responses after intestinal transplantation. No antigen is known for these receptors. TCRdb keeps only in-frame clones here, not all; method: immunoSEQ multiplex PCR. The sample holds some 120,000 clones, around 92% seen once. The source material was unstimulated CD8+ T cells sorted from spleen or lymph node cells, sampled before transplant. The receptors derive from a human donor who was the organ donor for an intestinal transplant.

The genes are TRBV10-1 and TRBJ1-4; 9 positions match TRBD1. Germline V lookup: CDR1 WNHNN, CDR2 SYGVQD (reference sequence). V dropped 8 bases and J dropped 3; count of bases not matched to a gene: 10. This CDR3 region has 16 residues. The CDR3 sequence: CASSRDRDLANEKLFF. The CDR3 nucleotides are TGCGCCAGCTCCCGGGACAGGGATTTAGCTAATGAAAAACTGTTTTTT.

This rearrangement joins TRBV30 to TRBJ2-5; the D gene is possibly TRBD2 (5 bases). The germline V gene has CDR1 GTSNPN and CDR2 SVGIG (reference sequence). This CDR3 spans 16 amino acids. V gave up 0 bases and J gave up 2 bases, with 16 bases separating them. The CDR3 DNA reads TGTGCCTGGAGTGTACCTCGTCCGGGGTGGCAAGAGACCCAGTACTTC. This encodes CAWSVPRPGWQETQYF. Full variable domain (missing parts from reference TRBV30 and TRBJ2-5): SQTIHQWPATLVQPVGSPLSLECTVEGTSNPNLYWYRQAAGRGLQLLFYSVGIGQISSEVPQNLSASRPQDRQFILSSKKLLLSDSGFYLCAWSVPRPGWQETQYFGPGTRLLVL.

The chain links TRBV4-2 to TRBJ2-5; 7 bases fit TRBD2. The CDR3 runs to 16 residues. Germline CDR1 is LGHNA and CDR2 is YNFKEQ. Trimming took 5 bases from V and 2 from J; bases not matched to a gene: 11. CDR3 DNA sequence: TGTGCCAGCAGCGATATGGGGGGGAGGGCACAAGAGACCCAGTACTTC. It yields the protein CASSDMGGRAQETQYF.

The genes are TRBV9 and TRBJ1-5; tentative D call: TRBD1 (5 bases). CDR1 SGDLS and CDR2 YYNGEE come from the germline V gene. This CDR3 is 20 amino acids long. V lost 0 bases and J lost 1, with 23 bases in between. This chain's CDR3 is CASSVEGPRLGEWSNQPQHF. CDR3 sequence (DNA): TGTGCCAGCAGCGTAGAGGGCCCTCGTCTGGGGGAATGGAGCAATCAGCCCCAGCATTTT.

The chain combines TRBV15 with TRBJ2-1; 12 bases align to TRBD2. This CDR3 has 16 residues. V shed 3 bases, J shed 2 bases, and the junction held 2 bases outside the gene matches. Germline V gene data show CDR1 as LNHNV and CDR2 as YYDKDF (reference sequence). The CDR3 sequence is CATSRRTSGTYNEQFF. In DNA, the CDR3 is TGTGCCACCAGCAGGCGGACTAGCGGGACCTACAATGAGCAGTTCTTC.

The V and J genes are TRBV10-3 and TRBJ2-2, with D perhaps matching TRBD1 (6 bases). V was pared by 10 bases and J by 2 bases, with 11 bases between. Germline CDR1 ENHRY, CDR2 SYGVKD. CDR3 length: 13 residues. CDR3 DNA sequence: TGTGCCACCAGGACAGATAACACCGGGGAGCTGTTTTTT. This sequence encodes CATRTDNTGELFF.

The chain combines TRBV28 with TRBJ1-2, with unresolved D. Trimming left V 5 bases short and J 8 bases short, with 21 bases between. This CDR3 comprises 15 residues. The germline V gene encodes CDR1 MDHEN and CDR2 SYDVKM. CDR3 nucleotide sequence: TGTGCCAGCAGTCCAGGTTTATGGACCTCTGGAGGCTACACCTTC. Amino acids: CASSPGLWTSGGYTF.

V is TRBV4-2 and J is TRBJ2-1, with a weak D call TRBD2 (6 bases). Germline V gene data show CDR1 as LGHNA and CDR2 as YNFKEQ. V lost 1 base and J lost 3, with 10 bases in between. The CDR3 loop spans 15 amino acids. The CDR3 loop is CASSQVRGNYNEQFF. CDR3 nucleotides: TGTGCCAGCAGCCAAGTCCGCGGGAACTACAATGAGCAGTTCTTC.

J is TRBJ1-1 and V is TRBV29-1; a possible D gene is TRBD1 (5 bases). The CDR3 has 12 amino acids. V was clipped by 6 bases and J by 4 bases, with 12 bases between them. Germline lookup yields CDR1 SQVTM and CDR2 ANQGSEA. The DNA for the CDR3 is TGCAGCGTCCTTCGGGGGGGCACTGAAGCTTTCTTT. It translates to CSVLRGGTEAFF.

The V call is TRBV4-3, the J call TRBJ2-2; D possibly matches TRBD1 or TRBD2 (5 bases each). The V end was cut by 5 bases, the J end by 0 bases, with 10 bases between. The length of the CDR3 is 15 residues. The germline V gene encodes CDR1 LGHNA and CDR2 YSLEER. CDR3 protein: CASSYGTANTGELFF. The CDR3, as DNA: TGCGCCAGCAGCTACGGGACGGCGAACACCGGGGAGCTGTTTTTT.

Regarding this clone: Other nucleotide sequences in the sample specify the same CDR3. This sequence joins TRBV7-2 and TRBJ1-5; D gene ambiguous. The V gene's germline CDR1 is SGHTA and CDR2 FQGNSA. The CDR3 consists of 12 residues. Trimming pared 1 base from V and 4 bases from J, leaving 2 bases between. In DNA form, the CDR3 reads TGTGCCAGCAGCTTAGGGAATCAGCCCCAGCATTTT. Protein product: CASSLGNQPQHF.

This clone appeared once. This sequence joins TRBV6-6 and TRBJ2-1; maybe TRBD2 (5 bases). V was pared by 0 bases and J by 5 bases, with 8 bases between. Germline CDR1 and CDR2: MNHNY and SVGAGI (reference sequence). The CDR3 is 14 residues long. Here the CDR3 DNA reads TGTGCCAGCAGTTACTCATGGGGAGACAATGAGCAGTTCTTC. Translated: CASSYSWGDNEQFF.

As DNA, the CDR3 is TGTGCCAGTAGTATAGATGTGGTAGCGGGAGGGCCTGGAGAGACCTACGAGCAGTACTTC. It translates to CASSIDVVAGGPGETYEQYF. The genes are TRBV19 and TRBJ2-7, with 11 bases aligning to TRBD2. The germline gives CDR1 LNHDA, CDR2 SQIVND (reference sequence). There are 20 residues in the CDR3. V lost 0 bases to trimming and J lost 2 bases; unmatched junction nucleotides: 15. Complete variable domain (other parts from reference TRBV19 and TRBJ2-7): DGGITQSPKYLFRKEGQNVTLSCEQNLNHDAMYWYRQDPGQGLRLIYYSQIVNDFQKGDIAEGYSVSREKKESFPLTVTSAQKNPTAFYLCASSIDVVAGGPGETYEQYFGPGTRLTVT.

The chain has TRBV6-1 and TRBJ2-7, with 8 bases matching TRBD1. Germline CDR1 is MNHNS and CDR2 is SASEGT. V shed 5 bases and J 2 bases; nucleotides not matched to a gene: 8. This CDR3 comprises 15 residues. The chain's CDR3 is CASSSDAGGPYEQYF. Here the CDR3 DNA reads TGTGCCAGCAGTTCCGACGCAGGGGGCCCCTACGAGCAGTACTTC.

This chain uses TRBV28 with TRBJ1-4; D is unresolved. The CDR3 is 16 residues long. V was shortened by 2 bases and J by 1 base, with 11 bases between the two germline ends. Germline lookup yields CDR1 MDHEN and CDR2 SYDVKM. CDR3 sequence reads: CASSLGFPGTNEKLFF. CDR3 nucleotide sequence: TGTGCCAGCAGTTTAGGGTTCCCGGGAACTAATGAAAAACTGTTTTTT.

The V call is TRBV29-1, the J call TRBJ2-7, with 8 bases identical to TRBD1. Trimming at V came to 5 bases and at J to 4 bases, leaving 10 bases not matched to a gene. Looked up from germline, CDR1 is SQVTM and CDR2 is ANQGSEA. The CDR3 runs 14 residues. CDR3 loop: CSVRVYRGCYEQYF. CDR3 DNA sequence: TGCAGCGTTAGGGTATACAGGGGGTGTTACGAGCAGTACTTC.

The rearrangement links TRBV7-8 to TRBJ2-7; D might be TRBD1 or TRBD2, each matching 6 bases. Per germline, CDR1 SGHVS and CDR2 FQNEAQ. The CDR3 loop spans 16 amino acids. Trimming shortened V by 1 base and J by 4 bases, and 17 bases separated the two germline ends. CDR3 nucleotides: TGTGCCAGCAGCTTAGATGAGGGGGGTAGGAGATACGAGCAGTACTTC. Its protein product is CASSLDEGGRRYEQYF. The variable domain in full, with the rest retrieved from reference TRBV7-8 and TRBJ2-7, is GAGVSQSPRYKVAKRGQDVALRCDPISGHVSLFWYQQALGQGPEFLTYFQNEAQLDKSGLPSDRFFAERPEGSVSTLKIQRTQQEDSAVYLCASSLDEGGRRYEQYFGPGTRLTVT.

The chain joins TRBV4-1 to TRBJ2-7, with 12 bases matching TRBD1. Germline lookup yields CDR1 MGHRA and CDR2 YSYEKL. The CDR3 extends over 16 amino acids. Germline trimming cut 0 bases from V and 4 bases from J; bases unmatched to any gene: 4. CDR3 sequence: CASSQDGGQGAYEQYF. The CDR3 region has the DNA TGCGCCAGCAGCCAAGATGGGGGACAGGGGGCATACGAGCAGTACTTC.

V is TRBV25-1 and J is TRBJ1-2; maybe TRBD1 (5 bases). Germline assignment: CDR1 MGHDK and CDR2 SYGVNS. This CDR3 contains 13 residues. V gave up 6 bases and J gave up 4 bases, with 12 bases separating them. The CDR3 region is CASRKSRGYGYTF. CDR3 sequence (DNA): TGTGCCAGCAGAAAATCAAGGGGCTATGGCTACACCTTC.

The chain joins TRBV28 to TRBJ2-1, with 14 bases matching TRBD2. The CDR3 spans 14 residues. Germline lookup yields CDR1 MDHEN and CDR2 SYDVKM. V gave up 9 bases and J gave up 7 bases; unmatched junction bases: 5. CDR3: CASLGTSGSNEQFF. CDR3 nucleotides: TGTGCCAGTCTCGGGACTAGCGGGAGTAATGAGCAGTTCTTC.

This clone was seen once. The CDR3 here is CASSRQFSRGPYEQYF. DNA for the CDR3: TGCGCCAGCAGTCGACAATTTTCACGGGGACCCTACGAGCAGTACTTC. V is TRBV23-1 and J is TRBJ2-7; D could derive from TRBD1 or TRBD2 (5 bases each). TRBV23-1 is designated an ORF whose function remains uncertain. The V and J ends lost 4 bases and 2 bases respectively, with 18 bases between them. This CDR3 has 16 amino acids.

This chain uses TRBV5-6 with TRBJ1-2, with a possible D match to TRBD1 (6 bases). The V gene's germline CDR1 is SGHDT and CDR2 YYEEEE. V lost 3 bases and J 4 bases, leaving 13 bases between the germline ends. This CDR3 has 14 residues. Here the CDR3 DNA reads TGTGCCAGCAGCTCGCCACAGGGAACCTATGGCTACACCTTC. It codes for CASSSPQGTYGYTF.

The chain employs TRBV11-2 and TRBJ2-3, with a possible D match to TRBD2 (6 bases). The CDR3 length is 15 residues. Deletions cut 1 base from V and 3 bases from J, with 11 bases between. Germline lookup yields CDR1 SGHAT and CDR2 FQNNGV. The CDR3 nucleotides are TGTGCCAGCAGCTTAGGGGGAGGTTTGACAGATACGCAGTATTTT. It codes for CASSLGGGLTDTQYF.

CDR3 protein: CASMLGTSGTDTQYF. Here the CDR3 DNA reads TGTGCCAGCATGCTCGGGACTAGCGGCACAGATACGCAGTATTTT. This chain joins TRBV2 and TRBJ2-3, with 10 bases aligning to TRBD2. J was trimmed by 1 base and V by 7 bases; bases with no gene match: 5. This CDR3 spans 15 amino acids. Germline V CDR1 and CDR2: SNHLY, FYNNEI.

The CDR3 here is CASSAGPSNTEAFF. The CDR3 bases are TGTGCCAGCAGTGCTGGTCCCTCAAACACTGAAGCTTTCTTT. This chain joins TRBV6-5 and TRBJ1-1; D ambiguous. Deletions cut 5 bases from V and 2 bases from J, with 12 bases between. CDR3 length equals 14 residues. Germline V gives CDR1 MNHEY, CDR2 SVGAGI.

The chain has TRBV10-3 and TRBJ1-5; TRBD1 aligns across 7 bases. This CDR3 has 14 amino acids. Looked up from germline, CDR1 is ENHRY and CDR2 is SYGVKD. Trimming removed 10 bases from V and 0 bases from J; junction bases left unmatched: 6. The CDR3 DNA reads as TGTGCCAGCAGAGGGACAGATAGCAATCAGCCCCAGCATTTT. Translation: CASRGTDSNQPQHF.

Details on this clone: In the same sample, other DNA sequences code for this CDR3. In DNA, the CDR3 is TGTGCCTGGAGTGTAGGACAGGGGTACGAGCAGTACTTC. Its protein is CAWSVGQGYEQYF. V gene TRBV30 combines with J gene TRBJ2-7, with TRBD1 matching over 9 bases. This CDR3 is built from 13 residues. The germline gives CDR1 GTSNPN, CDR2 SVGIG (reference sequence). Germline trimming cut 0 bases from V and 4 bases from J; bases unmatched to any gene: 1.

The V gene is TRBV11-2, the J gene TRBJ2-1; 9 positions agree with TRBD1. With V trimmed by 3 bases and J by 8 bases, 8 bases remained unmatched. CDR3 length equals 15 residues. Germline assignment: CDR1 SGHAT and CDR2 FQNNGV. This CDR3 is CASSFRDRGFHEQFF. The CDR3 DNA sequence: TGTGCCAGCAGCTTCAGAGACAGGGGGTTCCATGAGCAGTTCTTC. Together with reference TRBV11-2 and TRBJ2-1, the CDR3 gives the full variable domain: EAGVAQSPRYKIIEKRQSVAFWCNPISGHATLYWYQQILGQGPKLLIQFQNNGVVDDSQLPKDRFSAERLKGVDSTLKIQPAKLEDSAVYLCASSFRDRGFHEQFFGPGTRLTVL.

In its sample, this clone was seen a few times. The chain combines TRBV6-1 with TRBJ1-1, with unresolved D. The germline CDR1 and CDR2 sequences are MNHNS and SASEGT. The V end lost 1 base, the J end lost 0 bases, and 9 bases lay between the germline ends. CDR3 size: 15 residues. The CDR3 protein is CASSEGSYLNTEAFF. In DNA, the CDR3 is TGTGCCAGCAGTGAAGGATCCTACTTGAACACTGAAGCTTTCTTT.

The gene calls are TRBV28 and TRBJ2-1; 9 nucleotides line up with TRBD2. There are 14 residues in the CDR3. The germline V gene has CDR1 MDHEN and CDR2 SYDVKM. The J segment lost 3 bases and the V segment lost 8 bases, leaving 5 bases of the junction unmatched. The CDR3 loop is CASSEREDYNEQFF. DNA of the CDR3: TGTGCCAGCTCGGAGCGGGAGGACTACAATGAGCAGTTCTTC.

The CDR3 loop is CASSPGTGGLEAFF. CDR3 bases: TGTGCCAGCAGTCCCGGGACAGGGGGACTTGAAGCTTTCTTT. The chain carries TRBV11-2 and TRBJ1-1, with 11 bases lining up with TRBD1. The CDR3 sequence is 14 residues long. After removal of 6 bases from V and 7 bases from J, the junction contained 7 bases not matched to a gene. Germline lookup yields CDR1 SGHAT and CDR2 FQNNGV. Based on the CDR3 plus reference TRBV11-2 and TRBJ1-1, the full variable domain is EAGVAQSPRYKIIEKRQSVAFWCNPISGHATLYWYQQILGQGPKLLIQFQNNGVVDDSQLPKDRFSAERLKGVDSTLKIQPAKLEDSAVYLCASSPGTGGLEAFFGQGTRLTVV.